The subject of this entry is one T cell receptor beta chain. Participants, about 18 to 90 years old, spanned 25 or so US areas. Per the germline V gene, CDR1 is MGHDK and CDR2 is SYGVNS. CDR3 size: 11 residues. V was trimmed by 2 bases and J by 11 bases, leaving 9 bases between them. As handled by the study authors: Using reference gene primer amplification, nucleated cell counts were estimated. Data came from immunoSEQ multiplex PCR; TCRdb stores just in-frame clones and leaves some out. V and J calls and clone size follow that table, whereas D and trimming were derived from the DNA. The sample yields under 450,000 clones, 83% seen once. These data belong to a study of blood T cell repertoires in COVID-19.

This receptor was obtained from a woman aged 50 to 60 who had recovered from COVID-19. The V gene is TRBV25-1, the J gene TRBJ1-1; D might be TRBD1 (5 bases). The sample comprised PBMCs or T cells enriched from blood (not recorded which). The CDR3 DNA follows: TGTGCCAGCAGTGAAGGGCAGGGCGCTTTCTTT. Translation: CASSEGQGAFF.